This T cell receptor (beta chain) derives from a study of T cells in Graves' hyperthyroidism and ophthalmopathy. Study-wide findings and caveats: Most thyroid clonotypes expanded above 0.001 were also detected in blood.

Concerning this clonotype: The target antigen is unknown. Germline is not matched at one junction end, which may reflect a read error.

TCR beta CDR3 regions were amplified from RNA transcripts. RT-PCR in the first round (using the HTBI primer set) targeted the TCR CDR3. TCRdb recomputed calls from the multiplex PCR reads with MiXCR, one row per CDR3 protein. The table shows roughly 550,000 distinct CDR3 sequences, with roughly 16% occurring only once. Germline lookup yields CDR1 SEHNR and CDR2 FQNEAQ (reference sequence). The CDR3 is made up of 16 amino acids. Material for sequencing was blood. The sequence came from a woman aged 30 to 39 with Graves' ophthalmopathy. The chain employs TRBV7-9 and TRBJ2-7; 11 nucleotides line up with TRBD2. CDR3 residues: CASSPGLADSSCEQYF. The CDR3 nucleotides are TGTGCCAGCAGCCCGGGACTAGCGGATAGCTCCTGCGAGCAGTACTTC.